The 26 T cell receptor beta chains below come from one sample, sequenced in a study of vaccination effects on CD4 cells after COVID-19. These receptors' targets are unknown. Repertoires were generated with immunoSEQ multiplex PCR, while TCRdb's copy carries only in-frame clones and drops some. The profile shows tens of thousands of clones, roughly 76% of them singletons. With the ViraFEST assay, the study expanded antigen-specific CD4+ T cells using viral peptide pools, then sequenced them. An approximately 10-day culture period preceded the isolation of CD4+ T cells. Participants were given two doses of BNT162b2 or mRNA-1273 vaccine. Sequencing used CD4+ T cells from PBMCs cultured with SARS-CoV-2 spike peptides, obtained after COVID-19 vaccination. The receptor set was obtained from a human donor who received a COVID-19 vaccine. Some clones in this sample may be carry-over from other donors' samples.

The chain links TRBV6-1 to TRBJ2-3; 10 positions agree with TRBD1. The germline CDR1 and CDR2 sequences are MNHNS and SASEGT. The length of the CDR3 is 16 residues. Trimming at V came to 2 bases and at J to 6 bases, leaving 8 bases not matched to a gene. The CDR3 loop reads CASSERDRGRFDTQYF. The CDR3 DNA follows: TGTGCCAGCAGTGAAAGGGACAGGGGACGGTTTGATACGCAGTATTTT.

The J gene is TRBJ2-2, the V gene TRBV18, with a possible D match to TRBD1 (6 bases). The ends were cut back, 4 bases at V and 2 bases at J, with 11 bases in the middle. From germline, CDR1 is KGHSH and CDR2 LQKENI. CDR3 size: 15 residues. In nucleotides, the CDR3 is TGTGCCAGCTCACTTAACAGGGAAAACACCGGGGAGCTGTTTTTT. It encodes CASSLNRENTGELFF.

The chain joins TRBV6-1 to TRBJ2-5, with 8 bases identical to TRBD1. There are 15 residues in the CDR3. V shed 2 bases, J shed 5 bases, and the junction held 7 bases outside the gene matches. Germline CDR1 and CDR2: MNHNS and SASEGT. DNA of the CDR3: TGTGCCAGCAGTGAATGGGACAGGCCGGAGGAGACCCAGTACTTC. Translation: CASSEWDRPEETQYF.

This chain links TRBV11-2 with TRBJ2-1; D gene uncertain. The V end was cut by 0 bases, the J end by 6 bases, with 6 bases between. The germline gives CDR1 SGHAT, CDR2 FQNNGV. The CDR3 covers 13 residues. CDR3 sequence reads: CASSLDRVNEQFF. As DNA, the CDR3 is TGTGCCAGCAGCTTAGATCGCGTCAATGAGCAGTTCTTC. Looking up the rest from reference TRBV11-2 and TRBJ2-1 gives the full variable domain: EAGVAQSPRYKIIEKRQSVAFWCNPISGHATLYWYQQILGQGPKLLIQFQNNGVVDDSQLPKDRFSAERLKGVDSTLKIQPAKLEDSAVYLCASSLDRVNEQFFGPGTRLTVL.

This clone was seen a few times. The chain recombines TRBV5-4 with TRBJ2-5, with D unclear. Deletions cut 1 base from V and 2 bases from J, with 6 bases between. Germline values: CDR1 SGHNT, CDR2 YYREEE (reference sequence). This CDR3 is 13 amino acids long. CDR3 coding DNA: TGTGCCAGCAGCTTGAAACATCAAGAGACCCAGTACTTC. Translation: CASSLKHQETQYF.

The J gene is TRBJ2-1, the V gene TRBV15; D gene unclear. V was trimmed by 6 bases and J by 8 bases, leaving 20 bases between them. Germline V lookup: CDR1 LNHNV, CDR2 YYDKDF (reference sequence). The CDR3 spans 15 residues. In nucleotides, the CDR3 is TGTGCCACCAGTTTCAACAGCAACCCTGCTTATGAGCAGTTCTTC. This encodes CATSFNSNPAYEQFF.

This chain's CDR3 is CATSEFPKKGTGELFF. CDR3 sequence (DNA): TGTGCCACCAGTGAGTTCCCAAAGAAAGGGACCGGGGAGCTGTTTTTT. The rearrangement uses TRBV24-1 and TRBJ2-2; D not resolved. This CDR3 region has 16 residues. The ends were cut back, 4 bases at V and 5 bases at J, with 16 bases in the middle. Germline lookup yields CDR1 KGHDR and CDR2 SFDVKD.

In its sample, this clone was seen a few times. The chain carries TRBV20-1 and TRBJ1-6; 10 positions match TRBD1. The CDR3 covers 14 residues. V trimming: 3 bases; J trimming: 9 bases; junction bases outside the gene matches: 5. The V gene's germline CDR1 is DFQATT and CDR2 SNEGSKA (reference sequence). CDR3 in amino acids: CSASRGTGVSPLHF. CDR3 sequence (DNA): TGCAGTGCTAGTCGTGGGACAGGGGTTTCACCCCTCCACTTT.

The chain joins TRBV6-5 to TRBJ1-1, with D hard to call. Germline V gene sequence: CDR1 MNHEY, CDR2 SVGAGI. The CDR3 extends over 13 amino acids. Deletions cut 7 bases from V and 10 bases from J, with 19 bases between. The CDR3 sequence: CASNHGFTPGAFF. CDR3 DNA: TGTGCCAGCAATCATGGTTTTACCCCCGGAGCTTTCTTT.

This clone was seen once. CDR3 residues: CASSQERGRLLETQYF. The CDR3 region has the DNA TGTGCCAGCAGCCAAGAGAGGGGCCGGCTACTAGAGACCCAGTACTTC. This sequence joins TRBV14 and TRBJ2-5; either TRBD1 or TRBD2 may fit D (5 bases each). CDR3 length equals 16 residues. The V gene's germline CDR1 is SGHDN and CDR2 FVKESK. Trimming took 0 bases from V and 4 from J, leaving 15 bases between them.

The CDR3 reads CASSLGSQETQYF. The DNA for the CDR3 is TGTGCCAGCAGTTTGGGCTCACAAGAGACCCAGTACTTC. The chain recombines TRBV12-3 or TRBV12-4 with TRBJ2-5, with D uncertain. Trimming left V 3 bases short and J 2 bases short, with 7 bases between. The CDR3 consists of 13 residues.

This rearrangement joins TRBV11-1 to TRBJ2-3; D may be TRBD1 (6 bases). Per the germline V gene, CDR1 is SGHAT and CDR2 is FQDESV (reference sequence). The CDR3 totals 15 residues. V was trimmed by 5 bases and J by 6 bases, leaving 18 bases between them. The CDR3 loop reads CASSLGGIAPDTQYF. The CDR3 region has the DNA TGTGCCAGCAGCCTAGGGGGAATAGCGCCCGATACGCAGTATTTT.

This sequence joins TRBV11-2 and TRBJ2-7; D unclear. CDR3 length equals 12 residues. The V end lost 5 bases, the J end lost 12 bases, and 17 bases lay between the germline ends. CDR1 and CDR2 from the germline V gene are SGHAT and FQNNGV. CDR3 protein: CASSPDASALYV. The CDR3 coding sequence is TGTGCCAGCAGCCCCGATGCATCCGCCCTGTACGTC.

The J gene is TRBJ2-7, the V gene TRBV5-1, with D maybe TRBD2 (6 bases). The CDR3 sequence is 14 residues long. The germline V gene encodes CDR1 SGHRS and CDR2 YFSETQ. V was shortened by 4 bases and J by 6 bases, with 17 bases between the two germline ends. CDR3 DNA: TGCGCCAGCAGCCCCGACCCGGGACTGGTCGAGCAGTACGTC. This translates into CASSPDPGLVEQYV.

The genes are TRBV7-2 and TRBJ1-4, with TRBD1 identical over 7 bases. Germline lookup yields CDR1 SGHTA and CDR2 FQGNSA. The CDR3 runs to 16 residues. With V trimmed by 1 base and J by 5 bases, 7 bases remained unmatched. The CDR3 DNA sequence: TGTGCCAGCAGCTTAGACGTCGGCAGGGGGAATGAAAAACTGTTTTTT. Its translation: CASSLDVGRGNEKLFF.

The V and J genes are TRBV7-2 and TRBJ2-5, with D perhaps TRBD1 (5 bases). CDR1 and CDR2 (germline): SGHTA, FQGNSA. Deletions cut 5 bases from V and 5 bases from J, with 12 bases between. This CDR3 has 13 residues. Here the CDR3 DNA reads TGTGCCAGCAGCCCCAGGGTTACGGAGACCCAGTACTTC. Protein sequence: CASSPRVTETQYF.

The V gene is TRBV28, the J gene TRBJ1-1; D may be TRBD1 (5 bases). The CDR3 is made up of 13 amino acids. Trimming stripped 6 bases from V and 7 bases from J, with 15 bases between. Germline CDR1 is MDHEN and CDR2 is SYDVKM. The CDR3 loop reads CASSLDGGSEAFF. DNA for the CDR3: TGTGCCAGCAGCCTGGACGGGGGGAGTGAAGCTTTCTTT.

J is TRBJ2-1 and V is TRBV15; D gene unclear. Germline V lookup: CDR1 LNHNV, CDR2 YYDKDF (reference sequence). The CDR3 is 12 residues long. V lost 1 base, J lost 4 bases, and 2 bases lay in between. The CDR3 is CATSRVYNEQFF. CDR3 coding DNA: TGTGCCACCAGCAGAGTATACAATGAGCAGTTCTTC.

This chain uses TRBV5-1 with TRBJ2-5; TRBD1 might be the D (7 bases). Germline V gene sequence: CDR1 SGHRS, CDR2 YFSETQ. CDR3 length: 14 residues. V was trimmed by 4 bases and J by 2 bases, leaving 12 bases between them. The CDR3 spells CASSGGTEQETQYF. DNA for the CDR3: TGCGCCAGCAGCGGGGGGACAGAGCAAGAGACCCAGTACTTC.

This clone was counted a few times. This CDR3 reads CASSLGRRGHTETQYF. In DNA form, the CDR3 reads TGTGCCAGCAGTTTAGGCCGCCGGGGCCACACAGAGACCCAGTACTTC. V usage is TRBV28 and J usage is TRBJ2-5; either TRBD1 or TRBD2 may supply D (5 bases each). V dropped 2 bases and J dropped 4 bases, with 17 bases sitting between them. The CDR3 covers 16 residues. Germline V CDR1 and CDR2: MDHEN, SYDVKM.

The V call is TRBV3-1 (or the pseudogene TRBV3-2), the J call TRBJ2-1; D could derive from TRBD1 or TRBD2 (5 bases each). V was trimmed by 1 base and J by 15 bases, leaving 19 bases between them. The CDR3 runs 14 residues. In germline, CDR1 is LGHDT, CDR2 YNNKEL (reference sequence). In nucleotides, the CDR3 is TGTGCCAGCAGCCAAGGTCGGTCGGGGACGCGAACGTTCTTC. Translated: CASSQGRSGTRTFF.

This clone appeared a single time. The chain recombines TRBV9 with TRBJ1-1, with D maybe TRBD1 (6 bases). Germline values: CDR1 SGDLS, CDR2 YYNGEE. The length of the CDR3 is 14 residues. The V gene lost 3 bases and the J gene lost 6 bases, with 15 bases spanning the gap. The CDR3 region has the DNA TGTGCCAGCAGCGCCCGACAGGCCTCCGCTGAAGCTTTCTTT. This translates into CASSARQASAEAFF.

This clone was seen a handful of times. The chain links TRBV7-3 to TRBJ2-2; the D is unclear. This CDR3 is 13 amino acids long. V lost 5 bases and J 3 bases, leaving 7 bases between the germline ends. Germline lookup yields CDR1 SGHTA and CDR2 FQGTGA. CDR3 amino acids: CASSPLDTGELFF. The CDR3, as DNA: TGTGCCAGCAGCCCCCTGGACACCGGGGAGCTGTTTTTT.

The V and J genes are TRBV5-1 and TRBJ2-2; 9 positions match TRBD1. V gave up 4 bases and J gave up 5 bases; unmatched junction bases: 12. Germline values: CDR1 SGHRS, CDR2 YFSETQ. The CDR3 has 17 amino acids. CDR3: CASSPWKKTGGTGELFF. CDR3 nucleotide sequence: TGCGCCAGCAGCCCCTGGAAGAAGACAGGGGGGACCGGGGAGCTGTTTTTT.

V is TRBV24-1 and J is TRBJ1-2, with TRBD1 as a possible D gene (5 bases). Germline CDR1 is KGHDR and CDR2 is SFDVKD. The CDR3 consists of 14 residues. V lost 1 base and J 2 bases, leaving 7 bases between the germline ends. The CDR3 spells CATSDFRTNYGYTF. CDR3 DNA: TGTGCCACCAGTGATTTTCGGACAAACTATGGCTACACCTTC.

The chain joins TRBV27 to TRBJ1-5, with 8 nucleotides matching TRBD1. V was clipped by 5 bases and J by 13 bases; unmatched bases: 13. Germline CDR1 reads MNHEY; CDR2 reads SMNVEV (reference sequence). This CDR3 has 14 residues. The CDR3 sequence: CASSVTFNRGSQHF. CDR3 sequence (DNA): TGTGCCAGCAGTGTAACCTTCAACAGGGGGAGTCAGCATTTT.